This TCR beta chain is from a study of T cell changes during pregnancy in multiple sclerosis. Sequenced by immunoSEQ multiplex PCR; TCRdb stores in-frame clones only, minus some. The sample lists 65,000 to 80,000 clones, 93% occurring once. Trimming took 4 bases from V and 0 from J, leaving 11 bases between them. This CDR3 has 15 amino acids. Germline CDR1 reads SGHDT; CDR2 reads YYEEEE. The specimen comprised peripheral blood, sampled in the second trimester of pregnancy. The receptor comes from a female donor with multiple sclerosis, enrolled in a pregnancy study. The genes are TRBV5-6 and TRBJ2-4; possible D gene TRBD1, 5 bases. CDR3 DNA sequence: TGTGCCAGCAGCCGCAGGGCCATAGCCAAAAACATTCAGTACTTC. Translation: CASSRRAIAKNIQYF.